Below are 11 T cell receptor beta chains sequenced from a single sample in a study of blood T cell repertoires in COVID-19. Clones were read by immunoSEQ multiplex PCR, and TCRdb kept only the in-frame ones, dropping some. The data contain 200,000 to 250,000 clones, approximately 79% of them seen just once; the ten biggest clones take up around 3.6%. The specimen was peripheral blood. Receptor source: a woman aged 40-49 years with active or convalescent COVID-19.

The J gene is TRBJ2-2, the V gene TRBV9; 8 bases are shared with TRBD2. J lost 3 bases, V lost 4 bases, and 2 bases had no gene match. The CDR3 is 14 residues long. CDR1 and CDR2 from the germline V gene are SGDLS and YYNGEE. CDR3 nucleotides: TGTGCCAGCAGCCCGGGGGGGTACACCGGGGAGCTGTTTTTT. Protein product: CASSPGGYTGELFF. The full variable domain, rest sourced from reference TRBV9 and TRBJ2-2, is DSGVTQTPKHLITATGQRVTLRCSPRSGDLSVYWYQQSLDQGLQFLIQYYNGEERAKGNILERFSAQQFPDLHSELNLSSLELGDSALYFCASSPGGYTGELFFGEGSRLTVL.

This clone appeared a few times. The V and J genes are TRBV9 and TRBJ1-2, with D uncertain. CDR1 is SGDLS and CDR2 is YYNGEE in the germline V gene. V lost 2 bases, J lost 8 bases, and 13 bases lay in between. This CDR3 is built from 13 residues. Here the CDR3 reads CASSVGGRGGYTF. The CDR3 bases are TGTGCCAGCAGCGTCGGAGGAAGAGGCGGCTACACCTTC.

The rearrangement uses TRBV6-6 and TRBJ2-3, with D perhaps TRBD2 (5 bases). The V end lost 8 bases, the J end lost 4 bases, and 22 bases lay between the germline ends. CDR1 and CDR2 (germline): MNHNY, SVGAGI (reference sequence). The CDR3 runs to 16 residues. This CDR3 is CASCKDGLVSPDTQYF. The DNA for the CDR3 is TGTGCCAGCTGCAAAGATGGACTCGTGAGTCCAGATACGCAGTATTTT.

V is TRBV27 and J is TRBJ2-6, with D possibly being TRBD1 (5 bases). Trimming cost V 3 bases and J 6 bases, with 9 bases left between them. Germline V gene lookup returns CDR1 MNHEY and CDR2 SMNVEV (reference sequence). The CDR3 sequence is 14 residues long. Written as DNA, the CDR3 is TGTGCCAGCAGTTTGTTAGGGGCGGCCAACGTCCTGACTTTC. Translation gives CASSLLGAANVLTF. Filled out from reference TRBV27 and TRBJ2-6, the complete variable domain reads EAQVTQNPRYLITVTGKKLTVTCSQNMNHEYMSWYRQDPGLGLRQIYYSMNVEVTDKGDVPEGYKVSRKEKRNFPLILESPSPNQTSLYFCASSLLGAANVLTFGAGSRLTVL.

The CDR3 loop reads CASSPEPGTGNTIYF. CDR3 sequence (DNA): TGTGCCAGCAGTCCAGAACCAGGGACTGGAAACACCATATATTTT. The rearrangement uses TRBV27 and TRBJ1-3, with D tentatively TRBD1 (5 bases). The CDR3 extends over 15 amino acids. Trimming shortened V by 5 bases and J by 2 bases, and 13 bases separated the two germline ends. From germline, CDR1 is MNHEY and CDR2 SMNVEV (reference sequence).

This clone was counted only a few times. The rearrangement links TRBV30 to TRBJ1-6; D is ambiguous. Germline assignment: CDR1 GTSNPN and CDR2 SVGIG (reference sequence). Trimming removed 0 bases at V and 11 bases at J, with 20 bases between. CDR3 length equals 16 residues. CDR3 region: CAWSVLVRGSWTPLHF. The CDR3 coding sequence is TGTGCCTGGAGTGTACTCGTCCGGGGTTCCTGGACACCCCTCCACTTT.

The rearrangement uses TRBV28 and TRBJ1-2, with a possible D match to TRBD1 (5 bases). This CDR3 has 13 amino acids. V lost 5 bases to trimming and J lost 4 bases, with 11 bases between them. The germline CDR1 and CDR2 sequences are MDHEN and SYDVKM. In DNA form, the CDR3 reads TGTGCCAGCAGTAACGACAGACGCTATGGCTACACCTTC. This translates into CASSNDRRYGYTF.

The chain links TRBV2 to TRBJ1-3; maybe TRBD1 (5 bases). Germline assignment: CDR1 SNHLY and CDR2 FYNNEI. With 7 bases removed from V and 0 bases from J, the gap between germline ends came to 19 bases. The CDR3 contains 17 residues. CDR3 in DNA: TGTGCCAGCATTGGGGGGATAGGAGTCCTCTCTGGAAACACCATATATTTT. Translating it yields CASIGGIGVLSGNTIYF.

This chain joins TRBV6-1 and TRBJ1-2; the D is unclear. The CDR3 is made up of 15 amino acids. Trimming left V 2 bases short and J 4 bases short, with 14 bases between. Germline values: CDR1 MNHNS, CDR2 SASEGT. The CDR3 loop reads CASSEKRQLRYGYTF. CDR3 in DNA: TGTGCCAGCAGTGAAAAGAGGCAGCTTCGCTATGGCTACACCTTC.

J is TRBJ2-7 and V is TRBV3-1 (or the pseudogene TRBV3-2), with 10 bases that match TRBD1. This CDR3 is 15 amino acids long. J gave up 4 bases and V 3 bases, and 6 bases lay outside the gene matches. CDR1 is LGHDT and CDR2 is YNNKEL in the germline V gene (reference sequence). CDR3 sequence (DNA): TGTGCCAGCAGCCATCCGGGACAGGGGCCTTACGAGCAGTACGTC. Translated: CASSHPGQGPYEQYV.

J is TRBJ1-6 and V is TRBV4-2; TRBD1 matches 7 bases. CDR3 size: 16 residues. The germline V gene encodes CDR1 LGHNA and CDR2 YNFKEQ. After removal of 0 bases from V and 8 bases from J, the junction contained 7 bases not matched to a gene. CDR3 residues: CASSQEPGGTDSPLHF. CDR3 coding DNA: TGTGCCAGCAGCCAAGAACCCGGCGGGACAGATTCACCCCTCCACTTT.